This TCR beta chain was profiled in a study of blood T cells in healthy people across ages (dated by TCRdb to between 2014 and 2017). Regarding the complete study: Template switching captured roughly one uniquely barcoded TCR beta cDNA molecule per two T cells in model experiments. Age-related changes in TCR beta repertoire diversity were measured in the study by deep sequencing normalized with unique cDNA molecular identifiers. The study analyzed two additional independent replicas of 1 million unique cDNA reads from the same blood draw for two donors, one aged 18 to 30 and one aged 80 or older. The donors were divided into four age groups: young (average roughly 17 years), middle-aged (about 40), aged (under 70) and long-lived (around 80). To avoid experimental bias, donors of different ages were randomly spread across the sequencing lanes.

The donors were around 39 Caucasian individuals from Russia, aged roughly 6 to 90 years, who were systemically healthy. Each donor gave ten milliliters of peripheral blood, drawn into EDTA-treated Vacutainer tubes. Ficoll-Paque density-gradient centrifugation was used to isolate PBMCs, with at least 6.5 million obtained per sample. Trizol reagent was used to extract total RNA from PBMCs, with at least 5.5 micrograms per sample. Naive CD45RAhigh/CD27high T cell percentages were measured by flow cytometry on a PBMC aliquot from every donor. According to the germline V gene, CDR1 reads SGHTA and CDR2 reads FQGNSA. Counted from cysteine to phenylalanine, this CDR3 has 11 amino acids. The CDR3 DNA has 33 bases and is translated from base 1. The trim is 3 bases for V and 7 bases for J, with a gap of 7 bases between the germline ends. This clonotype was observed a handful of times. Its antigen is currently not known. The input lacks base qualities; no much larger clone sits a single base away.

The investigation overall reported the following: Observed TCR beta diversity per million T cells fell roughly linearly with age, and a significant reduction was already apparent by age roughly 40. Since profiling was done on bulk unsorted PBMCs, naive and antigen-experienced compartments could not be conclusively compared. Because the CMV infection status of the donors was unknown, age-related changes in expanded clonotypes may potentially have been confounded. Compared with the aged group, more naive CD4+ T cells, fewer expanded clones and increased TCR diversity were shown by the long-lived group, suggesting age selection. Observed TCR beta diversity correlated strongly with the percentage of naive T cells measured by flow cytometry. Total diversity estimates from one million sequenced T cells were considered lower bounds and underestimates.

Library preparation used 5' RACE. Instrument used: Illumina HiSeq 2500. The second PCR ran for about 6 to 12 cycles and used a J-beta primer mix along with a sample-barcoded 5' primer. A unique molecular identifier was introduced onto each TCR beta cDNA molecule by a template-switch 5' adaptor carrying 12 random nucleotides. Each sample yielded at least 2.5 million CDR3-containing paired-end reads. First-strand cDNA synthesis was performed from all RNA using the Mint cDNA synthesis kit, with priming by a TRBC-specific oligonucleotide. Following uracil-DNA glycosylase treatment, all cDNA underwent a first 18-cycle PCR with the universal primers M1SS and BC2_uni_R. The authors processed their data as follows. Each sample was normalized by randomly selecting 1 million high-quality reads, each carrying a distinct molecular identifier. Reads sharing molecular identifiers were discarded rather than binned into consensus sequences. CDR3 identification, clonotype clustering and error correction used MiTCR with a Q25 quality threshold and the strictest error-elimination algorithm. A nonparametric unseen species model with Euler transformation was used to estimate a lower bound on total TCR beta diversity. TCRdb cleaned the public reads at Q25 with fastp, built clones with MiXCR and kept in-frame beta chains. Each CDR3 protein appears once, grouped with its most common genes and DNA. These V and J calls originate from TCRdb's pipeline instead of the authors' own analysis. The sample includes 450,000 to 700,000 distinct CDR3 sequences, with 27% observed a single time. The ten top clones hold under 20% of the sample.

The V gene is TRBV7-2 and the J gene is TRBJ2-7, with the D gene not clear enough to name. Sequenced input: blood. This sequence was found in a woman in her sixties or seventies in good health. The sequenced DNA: TGTGCCAGCAGCTTCGACCGGGAGCAGTACTTC. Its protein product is CASSFDREQYF.